Listed below are T cell receptor beta chains from one sample, sequenced in a study of blood T cell repertoires in COVID-19. This table comes from immunoSEQ multiplex PCR, and its TCRdb copy is limited to in-frame clones, with some not included. The table includes more than 60,000 clones, roughly 89% detected once. Sample: peripheral blood. All receptors derive from a woman aged 50 to 60 with active COVID-19. Each CDR3 is given with its conserved first and last residue. The order of the fields is CDR3 DNA, CDR3 protein, V gene, J gene, clone size, D gene. A D gene is named only where the DNA matches it firmly. Not all rows give a size; the values are once, few, many and, for expanded clones, a class.

DNA: TGTGCCAGCAGCCAAGGGACAGAGGAGTTCTTC
CDR3: CASSQGTEEFF
V: TRBV3-1/TRBV3-2
J: TRBJ2-1
size: NA
D: NA

DNA: TGTGCCAGCTACGAATGGGGGCAGGGCTTCACCGGGGAGCTGTTTTTT
CDR3: CASYEWGQGFTGELFF
V: TRBV27
J: TRBJ2-2
size: NA
D: NA

DNA: TGTGCCAGCAGCGGCTTAGTTGGGAGCGCCGAGACCCAGTACTTC
CDR3: CASSGLVGSAETQYF
V: TRBV7-9
J: TRBJ2-5
size: NA
D: NA

DNA: TGTGCCAGCAGCCGGCAGATGAACACTGAAGCTTTCTTT
CDR3: CASSRQMNTEAFF
V: TRBV3-1/TRBV3-2
J: TRBJ1-1
size: NA
D: NA

DNA: TGCAGCGTCCGCACAGGGGGCGGCACCTACGAGCAGTACTTC
CDR3: CSVRTGGGTYEQYF
V: TRBV29-1
J: TRBJ2-7
size: NA
D: TRBD1

DNA: TGCAGCGTTGGGATGGGGGGGGGAGGAACTGAAGCTTTCTTT
CDR3: CSVGMGGGGTEAFF
V: TRBV29-1
J: TRBJ1-1
size: NA
D: NA

DNA: TGCAGCACCTCAGGGACAGGGGGCGTCGGGGAGCTGTTTTTT
CDR3: CSTSGTGGVGELFF
V: TRBV29-1
J: TRBJ2-2
size: NA
D: TRBD1

DNA: TGTGCCAGTAGCTCGAGCCGAGGGACAGGCATAAATGAAAAACTGTTTTTT
CDR3: CASSSSRGTGINEKLFF
V: TRBV19
J: TRBJ1-4
size: NA
D: TRBD1

DNA: TGTGCCAGCAGCTCGGGGACTAGCGCTACCAATGAGCAGTTCTTC
CDR3: CASSSGTSATNEQFF
V: TRBV7-3
J: TRBJ2-1
size: NA
D: TRBD2

DNA: TGTGCCTGCCAAAGGTCAGGGGGCGGCGAAAAACTGTTTTTT
CDR3: CACQRSGGGEKLFF
V: TRBV6-6
J: TRBJ1-4
size: once
D: TRBD1

DNA: TGTGCCAGCAGCTTGGGGGCCAGCCTCGCGAACACCGGGGAGCTGTTTTTT
CDR3: CASSLGASLANTGELFF
V: TRBV5-5
J: TRBJ2-2
size: NA
D: NA

DNA: TGTGCCTGGAGTACTTATCGGAGGGAGCTGAACACTGAAGCTTTCTTT
CDR3: CAWSTYRRELNTEAFF
V: TRBV30
J: TRBJ1-1
size: NA
D: NA